Below are 13 T cell receptor beta chains sequenced from a single sample in a study of T cell responses to AZD1222 COVID-19 vaccine. Method: immunoSEQ multiplex PCR; TCRdb's copy keeps in-frame clones and lacks some. The data contain 80,000 to 130,000 clones, about 83% of them singletons. The material was peripheral blood, obtained on day 0 of AZD1222 vaccination. The receptors here all came from an adult in good health.

The chain combines TRBV6-5 with TRBJ2-5, with D possibly being TRBD2 (5 bases). The V and J ends lost 8 bases and 9 bases respectively, with 10 bases between them. CDR1 is MNHEY and CDR2 is SVGAGI in the germline V gene. This CDR3 is built from 10 residues. The CDR3 sequence: CASDYPAQYF. For the CDR3, the DNA is TGTGCCAGCGACTACCCGGCCCAGTACTTC.

The gene calls are TRBV15 and TRBJ1-2; no definite D call. Germline CDR1 is LNHNV and CDR2 is YYDKDF (reference sequence). CDR3 length: 15 residues. V lost 0 bases to trimming and J lost 8 bases, with 16 bases between them. CDR3 bases: TGTGCCACCAGCAGAGATCCGCGCGGAAAGGTCGGCTACACCTTC. Its protein is CATSRDPRGKVGYTF.

The rearrangement uses TRBV18 and TRBJ1-2; TRBD1 agrees at 8 bases. Per the germline V gene, CDR1 is KGHSH and CDR2 is LQKENI. The CDR3 is made up of 13 amino acids. V lost 0 bases to trimming and J lost 8 bases; unmatched junction nucleotides: 2. CDR3 bases: TGTGCCAGCTCACCACCCAGGGGGCACGGCTACACCTTC. Translated: CASSPPRGHGYTF.

The rearrangement uses TRBV13 and TRBJ1-4; 8 bases fit TRBD1. Germline V gene data show CDR1 as PRHDT and CDR2 as FYEKMQ (reference sequence). The CDR3 contains 15 residues. Trimming took 1 base from V and 7 from J; bases not matched to a gene: 5. The CDR3 is CASSLVQGEGEKLFF. CDR3 nucleotides: TGTGCCAGCAGCTTAGTACAGGGGGAAGGTGAAAAACTGTTTTTT.

The gene calls are TRBV4-1 and TRBJ1-5; TRBD1 is a possible D gene (5 bases). V lost 4 bases and J lost 0, with 10 bases in between. Looked up from germline, CDR1 is MGHRA and CDR2 is YSYEKL. This CDR3 spans 15 amino acids. The CDR3 here is CASSPGGGSNQPQHF. The CDR3 nucleotides are TGCGCCAGCAGCCCGGGTGGGGGTAGCAATCAGCCCCAGCATTTT.

This clone was observed a single time. The chain has TRBV6-1 and TRBJ1-5; no clear D. The CDR3 is 14 amino acids. The V end lost 2 bases, the J end lost 6 bases, and 11 bases lay between the germline ends. In germline, CDR1 is MNHNS, CDR2 SASEGT. CDR3 nucleotide sequence: TGTGCCAGCAGTGAATCCGCGGGCGTTCAGCCCCAGCATTTT. As protein: CASSESAGVQPQHF.

The chain combines TRBV4-1 with TRBJ1-1; possibly TRBD1 for D (5 bases). Trimming pared 4 bases from V and 6 bases from J, leaving 15 bases between. This CDR3 has 14 residues. Germline V gene lookup returns CDR1 MGHRA and CDR2 YSYEKL. The CDR3 spells CASSREGIGAEAFF. The DNA for the CDR3 is TGCGCCAGCAGCCGTGAGGGGATAGGAGCTGAAGCTTTCTTT.

This clone was seen once. Distinct nucleotide sequences in the sample also encode this CDR3. The rearrangement uses TRBV7-9 and TRBJ1-5; D is undetermined. V was trimmed by 3 bases and J by 4 bases, leaving 7 bases between them. This CDR3 is built from 13 residues. Germline V gene sequence: CDR1 SEHNR, CDR2 FQNEAQ (reference sequence). Here the CDR3 reads CASSFEGNQPQHF. For the CDR3, the DNA is TGTGCCAGCAGCTTTGAGGGTAATCAGCCCCAGCATTTT.

This clone has just a few counts. The chain is built from TRBV4-2 and TRBJ2-1; TRBD2 matches 7 bases. Germline V gives CDR1 LGHNA, CDR2 YNFKEQ. Trimming at V came to 4 bases and at J to 0 bases, leaving 3 bases not matched to a gene. The length of the CDR3 is 15 residues. CDR3 amino acids: CASSPPGGSYNEQFF. The CDR3 DNA reads as TGTGCCAGCAGCCCCCCGGGGGGCTCCTACAATGAGCAGTTCTTC.

V usage is TRBV19 and J usage is TRBJ2-2; 9 bases agree with TRBD1. In germline, CDR1 is LNHDA, CDR2 SQIVND (reference sequence). J lost 2 bases, V lost 3 bases, and 4 bases had no gene match. This CDR3 region has 16 residues. The CDR3 DNA is TGTGCCAGTAGTATTGGACAGGGGTCCAACACCGGGGAGCTGTTTTTT. It encodes CASSIGQGSNTGELFF.

This chain joins TRBV7-2 and TRBJ1-3, with D unclear. Between the trimmed V and J ends, which lost 2 bases and 7 bases, there was a span of 12 bases. This CDR3 contains 14 residues. Germline assignment: CDR1 SGHTA and CDR2 FQGNSA. The CDR3 here is CASSLNVRGNTIYF. As DNA, the CDR3 is TGTGCCAGCAGCTTAAACGTCCGAGGGAACACCATATATTTT.

This rearrangement joins TRBV7-2 to TRBJ1-2; D is ambiguous. Trimming took off 3 bases at V and 8 bases at J, with 16 bases between the two ends. The CDR3 is made up of 14 amino acids. Germline V lookup: CDR1 SGHTA, CDR2 FQGNSA. The CDR3, as DNA: TGTGCCAGCAGCTTCTCGGCTATCACGGGAGGCTACACCTTC. Residues: CASSFSAITGGYTF.

This clone was seen just once. The chain employs TRBV11-3 and TRBJ2-3; TRBD2 agrees at 11 bases. The CDR3 runs 15 residues. V was pared by 5 bases and J by 5 bases, with 6 bases of the junction left unmatched. Germline values: CDR1 SGHNT, CDR2 YENEEA. CDR3 sequence: CASSRGTSGGDTQYF. The CDR3 DNA follows: TGTGCCAGCAGCCGCGGGACTAGCGGTGGAGATACGCAGTATTTT. Full variable domain (rest looked up from reference TRBV11-3 and TRBJ2-3): EAGVVQSPRYKIIEKKQPVAFWCNPISGHNTLYWYLQNLGQGPELLIRYENEEAVDDSQLPKDRFSAERLKGVDSTLKIQPAELGDSAVYLCASSRGTSGGDTQYFGPGTRLTVL.